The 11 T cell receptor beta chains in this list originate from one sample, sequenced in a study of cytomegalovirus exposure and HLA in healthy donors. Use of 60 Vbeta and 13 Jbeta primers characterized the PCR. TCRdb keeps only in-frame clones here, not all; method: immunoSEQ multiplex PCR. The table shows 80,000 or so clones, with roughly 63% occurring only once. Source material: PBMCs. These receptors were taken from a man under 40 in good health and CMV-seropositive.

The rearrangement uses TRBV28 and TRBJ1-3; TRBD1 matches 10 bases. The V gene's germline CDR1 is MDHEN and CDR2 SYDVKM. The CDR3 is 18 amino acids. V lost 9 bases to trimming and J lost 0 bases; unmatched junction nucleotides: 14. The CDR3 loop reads CASAGQGGRAVSGNTIYF. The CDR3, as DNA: TGTGCCAGTGCAGGACAGGGGGGGAGAGCCGTCTCTGGAAACACCATATATTTT. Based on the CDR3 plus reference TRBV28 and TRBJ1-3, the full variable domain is DVKVTQSSRYLVKRTGEKVFLECVQDMDHENMFWYRQDPGLGLRLIYFSYDVKMKEKGDIPEGYSVSREKKERFSLILESASTNQTSMYLCASAGQGGRAVSGNTIYFGEGSWLTVV.

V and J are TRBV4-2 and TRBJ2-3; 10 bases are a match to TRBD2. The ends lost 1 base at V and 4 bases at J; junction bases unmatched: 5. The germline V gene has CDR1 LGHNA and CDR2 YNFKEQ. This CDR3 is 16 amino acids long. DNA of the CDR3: TGTGCCAGCAGCCAAGCCAGCGGGGGGGCCTCAGATACGCAGTATTTT. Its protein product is CASSQASGGASDTQYF.

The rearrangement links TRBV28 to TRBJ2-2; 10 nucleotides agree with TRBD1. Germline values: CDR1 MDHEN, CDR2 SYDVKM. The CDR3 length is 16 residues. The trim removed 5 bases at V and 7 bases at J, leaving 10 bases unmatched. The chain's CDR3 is CASSLIGTGVYGELFF. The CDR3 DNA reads TGTGCCAGCAGTCTCATAGGGACAGGGGTTTACGGGGAGCTGTTTTTT.

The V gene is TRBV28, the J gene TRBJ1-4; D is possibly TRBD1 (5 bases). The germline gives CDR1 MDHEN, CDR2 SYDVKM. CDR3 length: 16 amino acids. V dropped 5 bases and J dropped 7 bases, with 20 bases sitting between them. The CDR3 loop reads CASSPPYTLGGEKLFF. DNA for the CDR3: TGTGCCAGCAGTCCACCCTACACGCTCGGGGGTGAAAAACTGTTTTTT. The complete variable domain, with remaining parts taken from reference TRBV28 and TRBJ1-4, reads DVKVTQSSRYLVKRTGEKVFLECVQDMDHENMFWYRQDPGLGLRLIYFSYDVKMKEKGDIPEGYSVSREKKERFSLILESASTNQTSMYLCASSPPYTLGGEKLFFGSGTQLSVL.

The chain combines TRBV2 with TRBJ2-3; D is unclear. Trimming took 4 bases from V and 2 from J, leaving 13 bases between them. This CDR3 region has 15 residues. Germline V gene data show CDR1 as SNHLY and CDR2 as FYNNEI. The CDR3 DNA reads TGTGCCAGCAGTGCCCGAGTTGCGAACACAGATACGCAGTATTTT. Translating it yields CASSARVANTDTQYF. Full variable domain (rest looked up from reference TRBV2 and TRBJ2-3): EPEVTQTPSHQVTQMGQEVILRCVPISNHLYFYWYRQILGQKVEFLVSFYNNEISEKSEIFDDQFSVERPDGSNFTLKIRSTKLEDSAMYFCASSARVANTDTQYFGPGTRLTVL.

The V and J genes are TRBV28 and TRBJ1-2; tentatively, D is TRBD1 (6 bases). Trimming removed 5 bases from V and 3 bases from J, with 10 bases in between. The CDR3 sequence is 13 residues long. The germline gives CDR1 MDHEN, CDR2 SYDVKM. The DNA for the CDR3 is TGTGCCAGCAGTCCCCAGGGGTACTATGGCTACACCTTC. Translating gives CASSPQGYYGYTF.

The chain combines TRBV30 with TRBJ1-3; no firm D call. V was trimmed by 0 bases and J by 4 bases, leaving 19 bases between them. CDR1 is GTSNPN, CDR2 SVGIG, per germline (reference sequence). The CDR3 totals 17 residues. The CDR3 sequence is CAWSVLGDGGSGNTIYF. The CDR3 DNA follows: TGTGCCTGGAGTGTACTAGGAGACGGTGGTTCAGGAAACACCATATATTTT.

The CDR3 DNA reads TGCGCCAGCAGCTTAATTCCGGGACAGGGGCCCTACGAGCAGTACTTC. It yields the protein CASSLIPGQGPYEQYF. The chain carries TRBV5-1 and TRBJ2-7; 10 nucleotides match TRBD1. This CDR3 has 16 amino acids. Germline V gene sequence: CDR1 SGHRS, CDR2 YFSETQ. V lost 2 bases and J lost 2; bases outside the gene matches: 7.

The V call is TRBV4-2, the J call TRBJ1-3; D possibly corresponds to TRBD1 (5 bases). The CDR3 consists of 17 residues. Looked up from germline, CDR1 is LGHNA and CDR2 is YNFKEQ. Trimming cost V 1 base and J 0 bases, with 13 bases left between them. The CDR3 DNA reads TGTGCCAGCAGCCAAGTCGTAACAGGAAGCTCTGGAAACACCATATATTTT. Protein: CASSQVVTGSSGNTIYF.

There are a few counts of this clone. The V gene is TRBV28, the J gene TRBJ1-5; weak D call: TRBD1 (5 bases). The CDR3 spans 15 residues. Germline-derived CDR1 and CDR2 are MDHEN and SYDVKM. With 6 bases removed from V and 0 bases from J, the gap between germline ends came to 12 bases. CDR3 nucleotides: TGTGCCAGCAGGGAAGGGGCTAATAGCAATCAGCCCCAGCATTTT. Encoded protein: CASREGANSNQPQHF.

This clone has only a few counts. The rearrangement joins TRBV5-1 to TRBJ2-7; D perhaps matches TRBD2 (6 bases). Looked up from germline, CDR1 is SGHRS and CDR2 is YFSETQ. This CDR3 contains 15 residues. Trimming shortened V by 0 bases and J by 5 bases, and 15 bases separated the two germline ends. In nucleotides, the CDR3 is TGCGCCAGCAGCTTGGAACGGCCCGGGGAGGACGAGCAGTACTTC. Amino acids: CASSLERPGEDEQYF.